This TCR beta chain was captured in a study of shared clonotypes between healthy human individuals (dated by TCRdb to 2020 to 2021). Turning to the overall study: The cohort included three men and a couple of women between 18 and 49 years of age. Each donor's leukapheresis produced roughly between roughly 0.94 and 9.5 billion PBMCs. For each donor, three plates each were used for CD4 naive and CD4 memory, two plates were used for CD8 naive, and one plate was used for CD8 memory. To estimate repertoire size and how much clonotype sharing occurs between individuals, the study deeply sequenced the blood TCR repertoires of roughly 5 healthy adults. Different laboratories and diverse techniques were used to prepare libraries and sequence TCR repertoires, to increase sequencing depth and limit assay-specific biases. Beyond this particular receptor, the publication reports: Pairwise subsampling indicated that sequencing depth was expected to affect the degree of clonotype sharing among donors. Naive subsets generally had larger estimated clonotype richness than memory subsets. Rarefaction of sorted-subset datasets indicated incomplete sequencing despite the large sequencing depth. Across four donors, approximately 5% of naive CD4, roughly 3.3% of naive CD8, about 2.3% of memory CD4, and 0.4% of memory CD8 clonotypes were shared. Because the study included only a small number of donors, the genetic and exposure-history diversity represented was limited. Only blood was sampled, and tissue TCR repertoires likely differ from those in blood. Higher generation probabilities were observed for clonotypes shared by all four sorted-subset donors than for non-shared clonotypes.

Using the deep immunoSEQ assay, TCR CDR3 regions were amplified from genomic DNA by multiplex PCR. Genomic DNA extracted from each cell subset was distributed evenly over all wells of several immunoSEQ 96-well plates, and each plate served as one replicate. For sorted subsets, roughly 0.2 ug genomic DNA, equal to some 28,000 T cell genomes, was loaded into each replicate PCR. Purified libraries were measured with a Qubit 3.0 fluorometer, size-checked on a Bioanalyzer 2100, and measured again with the KAPA Library Quantification kit. Every immunoSEQ 96-well plate was sequenced on a separate single-read 150-cycle Illumina NextSeq 550 flow cell. The authors' pipeline ran thus. Because only junctional sequences without quality scores were contained in the immunoSEQ output, filtering matching that applied to full-length reads could not be performed. To assign V/J genes and CDR3, sequences were annotated using PyIR, a Python wrapper for IgBLAST v1.9, with IMGT germline references. Reads were removed for weak V/J assignments (E-value above 1e-6), missing CDR3, stop codons, out-of-frame junctions, or ambiguous translated residues. V3J clonotypes were defined as sequences sharing the same inferred V gene, J gene, and CDR3 amino acid sequence. Percentage overlap between repertoires was calculated by dividing the number of shared unique clonotypes by the size of the smaller repertoire. Richness of each repertoire was evaluated using RTK rarefaction, the Chao1 estimator, and Recon v2.1 estimates of unobserved clonotypes. OLGA was used to compute generation probabilities for all TCRbeta clonotypes that the gDNA method yielded from a few donors. This is the immuneACCESS table as TCRdb keeps it, with only in-frame sequences that have V and J called. A part of the clones is gone; compared with another copy, unresolved V genes explain less than half, and the rest is unexplained. Clonal size and the V and J genes are those of that table, whereas D and trimming came from the DNA. The table for this sample lists some 1,600,000 clones; roughly 98% of them were counted only once. Roughly 0.42% of the sample rests with the top ten.

The donors were healthy, HIV-negative adults who had no recently reported acute infections or vaccinations. All donors were Caucasian adults living in Nashville, Tennessee, USA. CD4+ T cells were enriched by magnetic negative selection; naive cells were then positively selected on CD45RA, and the negative fraction formed the memory subset. Blood was obtained by leukapheresis, after which PBMCs were separated by Ficoll-Histopaque density gradient centrifugation and cryopreserved in liquid nitrogen vapor phase. Analytical flow cytometry was used to check the purity and quantity of each magnetically sorted T cell population. Genomic DNA was isolated from every sorted fraction and measured by UV absorbance on a Nanodrop 2000c. Concerning this clone itself: The antigen it binds to is not known. No much larger clone is present one base from it, and per-base qualities are unavailable.

The sequence derives from a man younger than 40 in good health. What was sequenced was naive CD4+ T cells sorted from blood. This sample's cell subset or site label indicates: CD45RA+ positively selected.

The CDR3 region: CASSLGARQETQYF. The sequenced DNA: TGTGCCAGCAGCTTGGGAGCGCGTCAGGAGACCCAGTACTTC. The chain was built from TRBV5-5 and TRBJ2-5; no D gene is confidently identified. The CDR3 numbers 14 residues from cysteine through phenylalanine. Of all the DNA, just the CDR3 is kept, 42 bases in frame from base 1. Trimming takes 0 bases from V and 5 bases from J, and the germline ends sit 11 bases apart. According to the germline V gene (reference sequence), CDR1 reads SGHKS and CDR2 reads YYEKEE.